Each of the 16 T cell receptor beta chains below was sequenced from the same sample in a study of blood T cell repertoires in COVID-19. Repertoires were generated with immunoSEQ multiplex PCR, while TCRdb's copy carries only in-frame clones and drops some. Of about 190,000 clones listed, around four fifths were seen once; the top ten hold about a fifth. The sequenced sample was peripheral blood. The receptors come from a human donor in a cohort sampled during active COVID-19.

The chain joins TRBV7-9 to TRBJ2-1; weak D call: TRBD2 (6 bases). This CDR3 contains 13 residues. The germline V gene has CDR1 SEHNR and CDR2 FQNEAQ (reference sequence). The V gene lost 4 bases and the J gene lost 12 bases, with 16 bases spanning the gap. The CDR3: CASSSLGTSAQFF. The CDR3 coding sequence is TGTGCCAGCAGCTCGCTAGGGACTTCCGCGCAGTTCTTC. The variable domain in full, with the rest retrieved from reference TRBV7-9 and TRBJ2-1, is DTGVSQNPRHKITKRGQNVTFRCDPISEHNRLYWYRQTLGQGPEFLTYFQNEAQLEKSRLLSDRFSAERPKGSFSTLEIQRTEQGDSAMYLCASSSLGTSAQFFGPGTRLTVL.

The genes are TRBV3-1 (or the pseudogene TRBV3-2) and TRBJ1-6; 11 bases are shared with TRBD1. The trim removed 4 bases at V and 10 bases at J, leaving 6 bases unmatched. In germline, CDR1 is LGHDT, CDR2 YNNKEL (reference sequence). CDR3 length equals 15 residues. CDR3 sequence (DNA): TGTGCCAGCAGCCCTGGGACAGGGGGACAATCACCCCTCCACTTT. The encoded protein is CASSPGTGGQSPLHF.

The chain couples TRBV10-2 to TRBJ1-2; the D gene is possibly TRBD1 (5 bases). This CDR3 has 16 residues. The germline V gene encodes CDR1 WSHSY and CDR2 SAAADI. The V end lost 0 bases, the J end lost 4 bases, and 15 bases lay between the germline ends. The CDR3 DNA reads TGCGCCAGCAGTGAGTCCTTAGCCCCAGGGTCCTATGGCTACACCTTC. This codes for CASSESLAPGSYGYTF.

CDR3 nucleotide sequence: TGTGCCAGCAGTGAAGAGGGACAGACCATTGGTCTTAGCCGTGGGCGCTATGGCTACACCTTC. Protein: CASSEEGQTIGLSRGRYGYTF. The chain has TRBV6-1 and TRBJ1-2; 7 positions match TRBD1. The germline gives CDR1 MNHNS, CDR2 SASEGT. There are 21 residues in the CDR3. J lost 4 bases, V lost 1 base, and 24 bases had no gene match.

This rearrangement joins TRBV2 to TRBJ1-1; D is unresolved. This CDR3 contains 14 residues. V was clipped by 8 bases and J by 4 bases, with 17 bases between them. From germline, CDR1 is SNHLY and CDR2 FYNNEI. The DNA for the CDR3 is TGTGCCAGCTGGAGCGACGGATATCTCACTGAAGCTTTCTTT. Protein: CASWSDGYLTEAFF.

This chain uses TRBV28 with TRBJ1-2; tentatively, D is TRBD1 (5 bases). The germline gives CDR1 MDHEN, CDR2 SYDVKM. Trimming took 6 bases from V and 8 from J, leaving 19 bases between them. This CDR3 contains 14 residues. The CDR3 spells CASRTRGLSDGYTF. In nucleotides, the CDR3 is TGTGCCAGCAGGACCCGGGGGTTGTCTGACGGCTACACCTTC.

The V and J genes are TRBV29-1 and TRBJ1-1; D is possibly TRBD1 (5 bases). This CDR3 spans 14 amino acids. V dropped 7 bases and J dropped 5 bases, with 20 bases sitting between them. CDR1 is SQVTM, CDR2 ANQGSEA, per germline. This chain's CDR3 is CSAVDRGPETEAFF. In DNA, the CDR3 is TGCAGCGCCGTCGATAGGGGCCCAGAGACTGAAGCTTTCTTT.

V and J are TRBV5-1 and TRBJ2-5; TRBD1 matches at 8 bases. The length of the CDR3 is 15 residues. CDR1 and CDR2 from the germline V gene are SGHRS and YFSETQ. With 6 bases clipped from V and 4 bases from J, the junction kept 11 bases outside the gene matches. CDR3 sequence (DNA): TGCGCCAGCACCTCTCCAGGGGGCGTGGGAGAGACCCAGTACTTC. This sequence encodes CASTSPGGVGETQYF.

The chain joins TRBV5-4 to TRBJ2-7; weak D call: TRBD1 (5 bases). Germline V gene data show CDR1 as SGHNT and CDR2 as YYREEE (reference sequence). The CDR3 covers 15 residues. Trimming removed 4 bases from V and 2 bases from J, with 16 bases in between. The CDR3 DNA reads as TGTGCCAGCAGCCCCATGTCCACAGGCCCCTACGAGCAGTACTTC. Its translation is CASSPMSTGPYEQYF. Filled out from reference TRBV5-4 and TRBJ2-7, the complete variable domain reads ETGVTQSPTHLIKTRGQQVTLRCSSQSGHNTVSWYQQALGQGPQFIFQYYREEENGRGNFPPRFSGLQFPNYSSELNVNALELDDSALYLCASSPMSTGPYEQYFGPGTRLTVT.

V gene TRBV11-2 combines with J gene TRBJ1-2; 8 positions match TRBD1. CDR1 is SGHAT, CDR2 FQNNGV, per germline. V was clipped by 3 bases and J by 7 bases; unmatched bases: 7. CDR3 length equals 14 residues. CDR3 coding DNA: TGTGCCAGCAGCTTTTCAGGGGGCGTCTCTGGCTACACCTTC. Translating gives CASSFSGGVSGYTF.

The V gene is TRBV5-1, the J gene TRBJ2-1, with D possibly being TRBD1 (7 bases). CDR3 length equals 16 residues. The V end was cut by 0 bases, the J end by 8 bases, with 18 bases between. Germline CDR1 is SGHRS and CDR2 is YFSETQ. Here the CDR3 DNA reads TGCGCCAGCAGCTTGGGGAGGGACAGCTTGGAGGATGAGCAGTTCTTC. Its protein is CASSLGRDSLEDEQFF.

The rearrangement joins TRBV12-5 to TRBJ2-3, with a possible D match to TRBD2 (5 bases). The germline V and J ends were trimmed by 0 bases and 2 bases, with 9 bases remaining between them. The CDR3 runs 15 residues. The V gene's germline CDR1 is LGHNT and CDR2 FRNRAP. CDR3 amino acids: CASGLVRDYTDTQYF. CDR3 nucleotides: TGTGCTAGTGGTTTGGTACGGGATTACACAGATACGCAGTATTTT.

The CDR3 reads CPDPGDEQFF. In DNA, the CDR3 is TGTCCGGACCCGGGGGATGAGCAGTTCTTC. V gene TRBV19 combines with J gene TRBJ2-1; D is perhaps TRBD2 (6 bases). This CDR3 comprises 10 residues. The germline gives CDR1 LNHDA, CDR2 SQIVND (reference sequence).

The gene calls are TRBV5-1 and TRBJ1-2; 10 nucleotides agree with TRBD1. The germline V gene encodes CDR1 SGHRS and CDR2 YFSETQ. Trimming cost V 6 bases and J 8 bases; bases outside gene matches: 10. The CDR3 length is 14 residues. This chain's CDR3 is CASTTGGTGAGYTF. The CDR3 coding sequence is TGCGCCAGCACCACAGGGGGGACAGGGGCCGGCTACACCTTC.

The rearrangement uses TRBV7-9 and TRBJ1-1, with D unresolved. The V end lost 1 base, the J end lost 4 bases, and 7 bases lay between the germline ends. The CDR3 runs 13 residues. Germline CDR1 is SEHNR and CDR2 is FQNEAQ (reference sequence). CDR3 in DNA: TGTGCCAGCAGCTTAGACGGGTTCACTGAAGCTTTCTTT. It translates to CASSLDGFTEAFF.

This chain connects TRBV11-3 to TRBJ1-1, with TRBD1 matching 9 bases. Germline lookup yields CDR1 SGHNT and CDR2 YENEEA. The CDR3 is 17 amino acids. With V trimmed by 0 bases and J by 1 base, 6 bases remained unmatched. In DNA form, the CDR3 reads TGTGCCAGCAGCTTAGATCCGCCGGGACAGGGGAACACTGAAGCTTTCTTT. Translation gives CASSLDPPGQGNTEAFF.